The rows below give T cell receptor beta chains drawn from one sample of a study of beta chain features in type 1 diabetes. Clones were sequenced by immunoSEQ multiplex PCR, and TCRdb holds only the in-frame ones, with some missing. The sample has approximately 730,000 clones, around 15% seen once. Sequencing input: naive CD4+ T cells from blood. The source of these receptors is a man between 18 and 35 years old with type 1 diabetes. Each CDR3 is given with its conserved first and last residue. Fields, in order: J gene, clone size, V gene, D gene, CDR3 DNA, CDR3 protein. D genes are given only for firm matches. Only some rows state a clone size, as once, few, many or a class for expanded clones.

>TRBJ2-5|-|TRBV28|-
TGTGCCAGCAGTTTACAGGTGGAAGAGACCCAGTACTTC
CASSLQVEETQYF
>TRBJ2-1|many|TRBV13|TRBD1
TGTGCCAGCAGCTTAGTAGTGGTCCAGGGGGATTACAATGAGCAGTTCTTC
CASSLVVVQGDYNEQFF
>TRBJ2-4|few|TRBV6-1|-
TGTGCCAGCAGTGCGCGGGTGGGGGACATTCAGTACTTC
CASSARVGDIQYF
>TRBJ1-1|-|TRBV7-2|-
TGTGCCAGCAGCCCCGACGCGGGGGACACTGAAGCTTTCTTT
CASSPDAGDTEAFF
>TRBJ1-5|few|TRBV4-1|-
TGCGCCAGCAGCCAAGATCGGACAGTCCGGGGCCAGCCCCAGCATTTT
CASSQDRTVRGQPQHF
>TRBJ2-2|few|TRBV2|-
TGTGCCTTCTCGTGGGGATCCGGGGAGCTGTTTTTT
CAFSWGSGELFF
>TRBJ1-2|few|TRBV18|-
TGTGCCAGCTCACCACCGAACAGGGCAACCGCTAACTATGGCTACACCTTC
CASSPPNRATANYGYTF
>TRBJ1-1|-|TRBV4-1|-
TGCGCCAGCAGCCAAGATAGGGACACTGAAGCTTTCTTT
CASSQDRDTEAFF
>TRBJ1-6|few|TRBV10-3|-
TGTGCCATCAGTGAGTCAGGCGACCCCGGCGATTCACCCCTCCACTTT
CAISESGDPGDSPLHF
>TRBJ2-7|few|TRBV11-3|-
TGTGCCAGCAGCGAAGCAGGGCTCAGCCCCTACGAGCAGTACTTC
CASSEAGLSPYEQYF
>TRBJ2-1|-|TRBV7-7|-
TGTGCCAGCAGCTTAACTTACACCTCGGATGAGCAGTTCTTC
CASSLTYTSDEQFF
>TRBJ1-1|few|TRBV19|-
TGTGCCAGTAGTAAACAGGGAGGGCCCGCCATGAACACTGAAGCTTTCTTT
CASSKQGGPAMNTEAFF
>TRBJ1-2|-|TRBV7-2|-
TGTGCCAGCAGCTCTAATGGAGGAAAGGGGGACTATGGCTACACCTTC
CASSSNGGKGDYGYTF
>TRBJ2-3|few|TRBV10-3|TRBD1
TGTGCCATCAGTGAGTCAGCGGGGACAGGGGCTAGCACAGATACGCAGTATTTT
CAISESAGTGASTDTQYF
>TRBJ2-3|-|TRBV7-6|-
TGTGCCAGCAGCGCGCAGGGAGATACGCAGTATTTT
CASSAQGDTQYF
>TRBJ1-2|few|TRBV6-6|-
TGTGCCAGCAGTTACTCCTTCTCACAGCCCTCTGGGTACACCTTC
CASSYSFSQPSGYTF
>TRBJ1-4|-|TRBV5-6|TRBD1
TGTGCCAGCAGCCGCGACAGGGGGGTTGAAAAACTGTTTTTT
CASSRDRGVEKLFF
>TRBJ1-1|few|TRBV11-3|-
TGTGCCAGCAGCTTAGATCCAGGTGAAGCTTTCTTT
CASSLDPGEAFF
>TRBJ2-1|-|TRBV5-1|-
TGCGCCAGCAGCACACTCTCGAGCTCCTACAATGAGCAGTTCTTC
CASSTLSSSYNEQFF
>TRBJ1-1|few|TRBV2|-
TGTGCCAGCAGGGGTCTTAGGACAGTTGAAGCTTTCTTT
CASRGLRTVEAFF
>TRBJ2-1|few|TRBV9|TRBD2
TGTGCCAGCAGCGTAGGGGTAGCGGGGGTTAATGAGCAGTTCTTC
CASSVGVAGVNEQFF
>TRBJ1-2|-|TRBV5-8|TRBD1
TGTGCCAGCAGCTACTCCGGGACAGGGGGCTTTGGCTACACCTTC
CASSYSGTGGFGYTF
>TRBJ2-5|few|TRBV4-1|-
TGCGCCAGCAGCCAACAGGCGATCCAAGAGACCCAGTACTTC
CASSQQAIQETQYF